This is a list of T cell receptor beta chains from one sample in a study of CD8+ T cells in alopecia areata. The protocol was immunoSEQ multiplex PCR, while the TCRdb copy is restricted to in-frame clones and leaves out a portion. Altogether 180,000 or so clones are present, 40% to 65% being singletons, with the ten largest covering around a tenth. The sample was CD8+ T cells sorted from blood, taken around week 54, from a patient treated with tofacitinib. The origin of the receptors is a human donor with alopecia areata. The conserved cysteine and the conserved F or W are not part of the CDR3 here. D genes are given only for firm matches.

CDR3 protein	V gene	J gene	D gene
ASSSSED	TRBV7-9	TRBJ1-1	NA
ASSPWPYEQY	TRBV7-9	TRBJ2-7	NA
AWSPGASSGNTIY	TRBV30	TRBJ1-3	NA
ASSLEQGATEAF	TRBV5-1	TRBJ1-1	NA
ATSRDRTTTYEQY	TRBV15	TRBJ2-7	NA
ASSPGRTGSYEQY	TRBV2	TRBJ2-7	NA
ASSLYPGQMNTEAF	TRBV5-4	TRBJ1-1	TRBD1
ASSWAGENYGYT	TRBV6-5	TRBJ1-2	NA
ASETGGAYNEQF	TRBV12-5	TRBJ2-1	NA
AWSVLAGRGDTQY	TRBV30	TRBJ2-3	TRBD2
AWSVGSYEQY	TRBV30	TRBJ2-7	NA
ATSGGASTDTQY	TRBV10-3	TRBJ2-3	TRBD2
AWSVLGGTEAF	TRBV30	TRBJ1-1	NA
ASSLGADEQY	TRBV7-9	TRBJ2-7	NA
ASSYGKGSGTQY	TRBV6-5	TRBJ2-3	NA
ASSSLEGPEQY	TRBV18	TRBJ2-7	NA
ASSQVSGEDNNEQF	TRBV4-1	TRBJ2-1	NA
ASSTNRRNSYNEQF	TRBV5-1	TRBJ2-1	NA
ASSSSRDFHTYEQY	TRBV7-9	TRBJ2-7	NA
ASSLAGPYEQY	TRBV7-2	TRBJ2-7	NA
ATSLDRSSGANVLT	TRBV15	TRBJ2-6	NA
ATSRDSGGTDTQY	TRBV15	TRBJ2-3	TRBD2
ASSLGRTNYGYT	TRBV13	TRBJ1-2	NA
ASSRDVNQPQH	TRBV7-3	TRBJ1-5	NA
ASSSGGTEAF	TRBV5-1	TRBJ1-1	TRBD1
ASLFGLANTGELF	TRBV6-5	TRBJ2-2	TRBD2
ASNPMTGGYGYT	TRBV6-6	TRBJ1-2	NA